The 21 T cell receptor beta chains below all came from one sample that was sequenced in a study of blood T cell repertoires in COVID-19. The method was immunoSEQ multiplex PCR; TCRdb's version includes in-frame clones alone and lacks a portion of them. The sample shows about 59,000 clones, 91% of them seen only once. The sequencing input was peripheral blood. These receptors were obtained from a human donor in a cohort sampled during active COVID-19.

The chain is built from TRBV11-2 and TRBJ1-1; the D gene is possibly TRBD1 (5 bases). The V and J ends lost 2 bases and 7 bases respectively, with 8 bases between them. The germline gives CDR1 SGHAT, CDR2 FQNNGV. The CDR3 loop spans 12 amino acids. The CDR3 reads CASSLNRIEAFF. CDR3 bases: TGTGCCAGCAGCTTAAACAGGATTGAAGCTTTCTTT.

The chain joins TRBV24-1 to TRBJ2-5; perhaps TRBD2 as D (5 bases). The germline gives CDR1 KGHDR, CDR2 SFDVKD. The CDR3 runs to 17 residues. V was shortened by 5 bases and J by 5 bases, with 23 bases between the two germline ends. This CDR3 is CATSGRAEGRGYETQYF. CDR3 sequence (DNA): TGTGCCACCAGTGGACGGGCGGAAGGGAGAGGGTACGAGACCCAGTACTTC.

This clone appeared a few times. The chain uses TRBV18 and TRBJ2-2, with D possibly matching TRBD2 (5 bases). The CDR3 has 13 residues. Germline CDR1 and CDR2: KGHSH and LQKENI. V was cut by 1 base and J by 5 bases, with 5 bases left in between. CDR3 nucleotide sequence: TGTGCCAGCTCACCACGGGAGACCGGGGAGCTGTTTTTT. It specifies CASSPRETGELFF.

The chain joins TRBV28 to TRBJ2-1, with D possibly TRBD1 on 6 matching bases. CDR1 and CDR2 from the germline V gene are MDHEN and SYDVKM. V was shortened by 9 bases and J by 8 bases, with 14 bases between the two germline ends. The CDR3 contains 12 residues. The CDR3, as DNA: TGTGCCAGTGCGACACAGGGAGATGAGCAGTTCTTC. Translating gives CASATQGDEQFF.

Remarks on this clone: One end of the junction does not line up with germline, which may come from a read error. V is TRBV7-7 and J is TRBJ2-2, with TRBD1 matching over 11 bases. Germline V gene sequence: CDR1 SSHAT, CDR2 FNYEAQ (reference sequence). The CDR3 runs 15 residues. The CDR3 nucleotides are TGTGCTAGCAGCTCCGGGACAGGGGGTACCGGGGAGCTGTTTTTT. Its protein is CASSSGTGGTGELFF.

V and J are TRBV29-1 and TRBJ2-1, with 10 nucleotides matching TRBD1. V shed 5 bases, J shed 8 bases, and the junction held 9 bases outside the gene matches. The germline V gene has CDR1 SQVTM and CDR2 ANQGSEA. The CDR3 contains 14 residues. The CDR3 sequence: CSVTKRQGAYEQFF. CDR3 sequence (DNA): TGCAGCGTTACGAAAAGACAGGGGGCATATGAGCAGTTCTTC.

The V gene is TRBV5-6, the J gene TRBJ2-3, with 10 nucleotides matching TRBD2. The CDR3 spans 15 residues. V trimming: 4 bases; J trimming: 5 bases; junction bases outside the gene matches: 7. The germline gives CDR1 SGHDT, CDR2 YYEEEE. CDR3 nucleotides: TGTGCCAGCAGCATAGCGGGGGGCCGGGGAGATACGCAGTATTTT. As protein: CASSIAGGRGDTQYF. The whole variable domain, remainder taken from reference TRBV5-6 and TRBJ2-3, is DAGVTQSPTHLIKTRGQQVTLRCSPKSGHDTVSWYQQALGQGPQFIFQYYEEEERQRGNFPDRFSGHQFPNYSSELNVNALLLGDSALYLCASSIAGGRGDTQYFGPGTRLTVL.

The chain's CDR3 is CASSPLAPPWGYTF. CDR3 DNA sequence: TGTGCCAGCAGCCCCTTGGCTCCGCCGTGGGGCTACACCTTC. The chain couples TRBV3-1 (or the pseudogene TRBV3-2) to TRBJ1-2; D is undetermined. This CDR3 spans 14 amino acids. Germline CDR1 LGHDT, CDR2 YNNKEL (reference sequence). V shed 4 bases and J shed 8 bases, with 17 bases lying between them.

The V gene is TRBV4-1, the J gene TRBJ2-5; TRBD2 agrees at 9 bases. The ends lost 4 bases at V and 5 bases at J; junction bases unmatched: 8. CDR3 length equals 15 residues. Germline assignment: CDR1 MGHRA and CDR2 YSYEKL. CDR3 nucleotides: TGCGCCAGCAGCCCAGGGACCAGCGGGGGGGAGACCCAGTACTTC. Its translation: CASSPGTSGGETQYF.

This clone showed up just once. The V gene is TRBV19, the J gene TRBJ2-1, with D possibly being TRBD2 (6 bases). CDR3 size: 12 residues. Germline V gene sequence: CDR1 LNHDA, CDR2 SQIVND (reference sequence). V was trimmed by 3 bases and J by 10 bases, leaving 10 bases between them. The CDR3 DNA reads as TGTGCCAGTAGTATGGAGGGCGGGGAGCAGTTCTTC. It encodes CASSMEGGEQFF. Using reference TRBV19 and TRBJ2-1 for the parts outside the CDR3, the full variable domain is DGGITQSPKYLFRKEGQNVTLSCEQNLNHDAMYWYRQDPGQGLRLIYYSQIVNDFQKGDIAEGYSVSREKKESFPLTVTSAQKNPTAFYLCASSMEGGEQFFGPGTRLTVL.

The rearrangement uses TRBV28 and TRBJ2-7, with D tentatively TRBD1 (6 bases). The CDR3 contains 16 residues. Trimming removed 5 bases from V and 2 bases from J, with 19 bases in between. Germline V gene data show CDR1 as MDHEN and CDR2 as SYDVKM. The CDR3 spells CASSTAGELTAYEQYF. DNA of the CDR3: TGTGCCAGCAGTACAGCAGGGGAACTGACGGCCTACGAGCAGTACTTC.

This clone appeared many times. The chain carries TRBV3-1 (or the pseudogene TRBV3-2) and TRBJ1-2; TRBD1 matches at 12 bases. The CDR3 is made up of 16 amino acids. Trimming removed 0 bases from V and 7 bases from J; junction bases left unmatched: 6. The germline V gene has CDR1 LGHDT and CDR2 YNNKEL (reference sequence). In nucleotides, the CDR3 is TGTGCCAGCAGCCAAGATCTGGGGACAGGGGGCGCTGGCTACACCTTC. It encodes CASSQDLGTGGAGYTF.

This clone was recorded only once. This chain uses TRBV3-1 (or the pseudogene TRBV3-2) with TRBJ2-1; 16 nucleotides line up with TRBD2. The V gene end was trimmed by 5 bases and the J gene end by 9 bases; junction bases not matched to a gene: 7. CDR3 length: 16 residues. Germline CDR1 is LGHDT and CDR2 is YNNKEL (reference sequence). The DNA of the CDR3 is TGTGCCAGCAGCGATGGGACTAGCGGGGGGGCGGGTGAGCAGTTCTTC. Translated, it gives CASSDGTSGGAGEQFF.

In this sample, this clone turned up a few times. The gene calls are TRBV23-1 and TRBJ1-2; 11 nucleotides match TRBD1. TRBV23-1 is known as an ORF, though its function is uncertain. The CDR3 totals 14 residues. With V trimmed by 6 bases and J by 8 bases, 8 bases remained unmatched. The CDR3 is CASSRRTGGDGYTF. CDR3 DNA: TGCGCCAGCAGCAGACGGACAGGGGGCGACGGCTACACCTTC.

The rearrangement uses TRBV9 and TRBJ1-2, with D possibly TRBD1 on 6 matching bases. The CDR3 extends over 16 amino acids. Trimming shortened V by 0 bases and J by 6 bases, and 18 bases separated the two germline ends. Germline V gene sequence: CDR1 SGDLS, CDR2 YYNGEE. CDR3 region: CASSVAQPGGADGYTF. The CDR3 region has the DNA TGTGCCAGCAGCGTAGCCCAACCGGGGGGCGCAGATGGCTACACCTTC.

For the CDR3, the DNA is TGTGCCAGCAGCAAAGATATGCGGAAATTGGGGCACACTGAAGCTTTCTTT. This sequence encodes CASSKDMRKLGHTEAFF. V gene TRBV7-9 combines with J gene TRBJ1-1; D perhaps matches TRBD1 (5 bases). Deletions cut 5 bases from V and 3 bases from J, with 22 bases between. The CDR3 covers 17 residues. Germline loops: CDR1 SEHNR, CDR2 FQNEAQ (reference sequence).

The gene calls are TRBV30 and TRBJ2-7; 11 nucleotides align to TRBD1. This CDR3 region has 15 residues. Unmatched junction bases numbered 6, after V lost 0 bases and J lost 5 bases. CDR1 is GTSNPN, CDR2 SVGIG, per germline (reference sequence). CDR3 region: CAWSVLGQGDDEQYF. The DNA for the CDR3 is TGTGCCTGGAGTGTACTGGGACAGGGGGACGACGAGCAGTACTTC.

In nucleotides, the CDR3 is TGCGCCAGCAGCTTGACTAGCGGGAGATTAGATGAGCAGTTCTTC. This sequence encodes CASSLTSGRLDEQFF. J is TRBJ2-1 and V is TRBV5-1; 11 bases align to TRBD2. Unmatched junction bases numbered 5, after V lost 1 base and J lost 8 bases. The CDR3 covers 15 residues. The V gene's germline CDR1 is SGHRS and CDR2 YFSETQ.

This chain links TRBV7-6 with TRBJ2-7; 8 bases agree with TRBD2. V trimming: 1 base; J trimming: 2 bases; junction bases outside the gene matches: 7. The germline V gene encodes CDR1 SGHVS and CDR2 FNYEAQ. This CDR3 contains 16 residues. This CDR3 reads CASSLVLAGGPYEQYF. The CDR3 nucleotides read TGTGCCAGCAGCTTAGTGCTAGCGGGCGGGCCCTACGAGCAGTACTTC.

The chain couples TRBV5-1 to TRBJ2-2, with TRBD1 matching over 7 bases. CDR3 length: 16 amino acids. Germline assignment: CDR1 SGHRS and CDR2 YFSETQ. Germline trimming cut 3 bases from V and 3 bases from J; bases unmatched to any gene: 8. CDR3 in DNA: TGCGCCAGCAGCTCCCTGACAGGGTCGGACACCGGGGAGCTGTTTTTT. Translated, it gives CASSSLTGSDTGELFF.

CDR3: CASSVRDRVSEQYF. CDR3 bases: TGCGCCAGCAGCGTCCGGGACAGGGTAAGCGAGCAGTACTTC. The chain links TRBV5-1 to TRBJ2-7; 9 bases align to TRBD1. In germline, CDR1 is SGHRS, CDR2 YFSETQ. The trim removed 4 bases at V and 6 bases at J, leaving 8 bases unmatched. This CDR3 has 14 amino acids.